This T cell receptor (beta chain) was obtained from a study of OX40 agonist ivuxolimab in advanced cancers. Study overall: Clinicians treated patients with ivuxolimab, an agonistic anti-OX40 (CD134) antibody. The diagnoses of dose-escalation patients were hepatocellular carcinoma, melanoma, renal cell or head and neck cancer. Points from the study as a whole: The specificity for antigen of the expanded peripheral T cells was not determined.

A history of autoimmune disease or systemic immunosuppression excluded patients. Concerning this clone: Antigen: not known.

The CDR3 length is 16 residues. The germline V gene encodes CDR1 SEHNR and CDR2 FQNEAQ (reference sequence). The V segment lost 5 bases and the J segment 5 bases; nucleotides outside the gene matches: 12. The assay was immunoSEQ multiplex PCR, and TCRdb's table has in-frame clones only and misses some. The table lists roughly 42,000 clones, about 89% of them singletons. The rearrangement uses TRBV7-9 and TRBJ1-5; 7 bases map to TRBD1. The sequence was obtained from an adult with an advanced solid tumor such as melanoma, head and neck, liver or kidney cancer. Material: CD4+ or CD8+ T cells sorted from blood, obtained in a trial of the OX40 agonist ivuxolimab. Here the CDR3 reads CASSPNLPGQDQPQHF. In DNA form, the CDR3 reads TGTGCCAGCAGCCCCAACCTCCCTGGACAGGATCAGCCCCAGCATTTT.